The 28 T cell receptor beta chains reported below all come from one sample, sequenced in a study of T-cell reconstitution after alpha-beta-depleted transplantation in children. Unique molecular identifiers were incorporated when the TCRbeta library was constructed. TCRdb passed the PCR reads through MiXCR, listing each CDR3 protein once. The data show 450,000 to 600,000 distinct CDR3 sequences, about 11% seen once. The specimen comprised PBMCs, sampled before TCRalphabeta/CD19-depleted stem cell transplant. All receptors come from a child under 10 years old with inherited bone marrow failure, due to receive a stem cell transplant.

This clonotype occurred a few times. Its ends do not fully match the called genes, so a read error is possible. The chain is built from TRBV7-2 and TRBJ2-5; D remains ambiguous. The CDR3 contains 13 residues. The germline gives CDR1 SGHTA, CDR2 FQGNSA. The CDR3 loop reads CASRLGYLETQYF. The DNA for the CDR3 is TGTGCCAGCCGCTTGGGTTACTTGGAGACCCAGTACTTC.

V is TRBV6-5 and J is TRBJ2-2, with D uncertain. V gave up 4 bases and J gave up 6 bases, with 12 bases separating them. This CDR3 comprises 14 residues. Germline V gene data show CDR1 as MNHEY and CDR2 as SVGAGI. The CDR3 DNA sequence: TGTGCCAGCAGTTTGCGACCGCACGCCGGGGAGCTGTTTTTT. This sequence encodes CASSLRPHAGELFF.

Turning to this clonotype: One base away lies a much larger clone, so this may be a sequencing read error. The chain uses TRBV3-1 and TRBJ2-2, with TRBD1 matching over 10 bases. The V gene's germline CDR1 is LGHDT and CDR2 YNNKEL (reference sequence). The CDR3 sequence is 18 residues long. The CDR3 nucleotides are TGTGCCAGCTGCCAAGTCGCGGGGGGACAGGGGCACACCGGGGAGCTGTTTTTT. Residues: CASCQVAGGQGHTGELFF.

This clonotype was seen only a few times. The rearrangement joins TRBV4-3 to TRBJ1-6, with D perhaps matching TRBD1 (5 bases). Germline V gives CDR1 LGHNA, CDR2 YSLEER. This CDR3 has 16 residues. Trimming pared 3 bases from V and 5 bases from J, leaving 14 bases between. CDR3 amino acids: CASSQAWGGDNSPLHF. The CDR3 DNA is TGCGCCAGCAGCCAGGCGTGGGGCGGGGATAATTCACCCCTCCACTTT.

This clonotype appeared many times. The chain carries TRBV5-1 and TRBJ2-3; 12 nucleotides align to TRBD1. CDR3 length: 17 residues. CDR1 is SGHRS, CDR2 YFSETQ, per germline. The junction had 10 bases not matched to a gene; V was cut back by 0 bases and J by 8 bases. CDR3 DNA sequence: TGCGCCAGCAGCTTGGGCCCGGGACAGGGGGCCGGGGGTACGCAGTATTTT. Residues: CASSLGPGQGAGGTQYF. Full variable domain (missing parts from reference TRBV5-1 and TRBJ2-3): KAGVTQTPRYLIKTRGQQVTLSCSPISGHRSVSWYQQTPGQGLQFLFEYFSETQRNKGNFPGRFSGRQFSNSRSEMNVSTLELGDSALYLCASSLGPGQGAGGTQYFGPGTRLTVL.

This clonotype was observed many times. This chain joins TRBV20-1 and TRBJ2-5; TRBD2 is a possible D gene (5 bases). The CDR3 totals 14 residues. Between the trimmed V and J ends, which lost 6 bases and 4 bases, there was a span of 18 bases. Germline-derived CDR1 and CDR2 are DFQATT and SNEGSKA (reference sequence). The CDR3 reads CSATPTSRIETQYF. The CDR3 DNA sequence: TGCAGTGCCACCCCCACTAGTCGGATAGAGACCCAGTACTTC.

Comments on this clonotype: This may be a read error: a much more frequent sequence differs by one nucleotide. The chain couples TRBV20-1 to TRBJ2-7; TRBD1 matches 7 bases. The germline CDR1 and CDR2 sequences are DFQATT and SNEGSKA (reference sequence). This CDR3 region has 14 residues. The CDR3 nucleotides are TGCAGTGCCCAAAGGGGGCAGGGAAGGTACGACCAGTACTTC. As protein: CSAQRGQGRYDQYF.

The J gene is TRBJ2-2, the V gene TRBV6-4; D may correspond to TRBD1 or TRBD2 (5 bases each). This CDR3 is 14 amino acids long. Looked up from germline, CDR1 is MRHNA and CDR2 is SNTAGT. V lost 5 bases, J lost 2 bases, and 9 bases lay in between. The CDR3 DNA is TGTGCCAGCAGTCCCCGGGACAACACCGGGGAGCTGTTTTTT. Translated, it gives CASSPRDNTGELFF.

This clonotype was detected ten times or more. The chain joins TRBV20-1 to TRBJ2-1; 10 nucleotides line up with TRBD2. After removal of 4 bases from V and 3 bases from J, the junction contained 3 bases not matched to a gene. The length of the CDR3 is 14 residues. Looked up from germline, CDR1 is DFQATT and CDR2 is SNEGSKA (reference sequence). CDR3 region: CSANLAGDYNEQFF. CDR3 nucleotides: TGCAGTGCTAACCTAGCGGGGGACTACAATGAGCAGTTCTTC.

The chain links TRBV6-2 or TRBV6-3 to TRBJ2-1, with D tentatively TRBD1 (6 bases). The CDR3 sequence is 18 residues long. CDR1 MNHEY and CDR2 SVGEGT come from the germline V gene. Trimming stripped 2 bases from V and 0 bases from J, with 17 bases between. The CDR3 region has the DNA TGTGCCAGCAGTTACAGCCGGACAGTTTTAAGCTCCTACAATGAGCAGTTCTTC. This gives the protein CASSYSRTVLSSYNEQFF.

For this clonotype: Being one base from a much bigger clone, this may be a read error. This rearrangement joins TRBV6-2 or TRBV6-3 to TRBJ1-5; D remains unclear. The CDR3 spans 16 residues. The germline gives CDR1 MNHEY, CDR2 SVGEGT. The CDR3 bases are TGTGCCAGCACTTACGATTATCGGATTGACAATCAGCCCCAGCATTTT. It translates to CASTYDYRIDNQPQHF.

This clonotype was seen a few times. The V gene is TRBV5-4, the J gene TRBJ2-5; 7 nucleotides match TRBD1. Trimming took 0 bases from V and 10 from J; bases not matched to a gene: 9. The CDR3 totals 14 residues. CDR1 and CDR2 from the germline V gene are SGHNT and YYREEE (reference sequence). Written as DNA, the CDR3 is TGTGCCAGCAGCTTGGCGACAGGGCGCCGTGACCAGTACTTC. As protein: CASSLATGRRDQYF.

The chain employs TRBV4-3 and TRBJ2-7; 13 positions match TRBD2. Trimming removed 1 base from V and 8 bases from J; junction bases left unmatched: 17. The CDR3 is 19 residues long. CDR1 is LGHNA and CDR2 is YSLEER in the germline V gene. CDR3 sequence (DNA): TGCGCCAGCAGCCAAGGAAGAACTAGCGGGAGGGCCGGGTTCTCCAAGCAGTACTTC. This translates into CASSQGRTSGRAGFSKQYF.

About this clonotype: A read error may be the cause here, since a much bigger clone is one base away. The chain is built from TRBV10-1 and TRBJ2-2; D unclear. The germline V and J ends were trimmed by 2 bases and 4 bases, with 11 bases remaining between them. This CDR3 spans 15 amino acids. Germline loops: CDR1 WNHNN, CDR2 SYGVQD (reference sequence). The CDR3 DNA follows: TGCGCCAGCAGTGAGCATCCCTTGACCACCGGGGAGCTGTTTTTT. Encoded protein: CASSEHPLTTGELFF.

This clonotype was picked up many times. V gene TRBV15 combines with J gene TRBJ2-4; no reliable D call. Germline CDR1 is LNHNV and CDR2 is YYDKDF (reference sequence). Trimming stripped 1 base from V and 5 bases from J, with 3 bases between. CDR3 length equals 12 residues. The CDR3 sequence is CATSRVENIQYF. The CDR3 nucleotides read TGTGCCACCAGCAGAGTGGAAAACATTCAGTACTTC.

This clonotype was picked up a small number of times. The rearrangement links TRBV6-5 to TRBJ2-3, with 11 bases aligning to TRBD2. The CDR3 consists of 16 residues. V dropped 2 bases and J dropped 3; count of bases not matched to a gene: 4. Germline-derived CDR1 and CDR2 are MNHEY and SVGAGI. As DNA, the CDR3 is TGTGCCAGCAGTTACGCAGCTAGCGGGAGGACAGATACGCAGTATTTT. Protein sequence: CASSYAASGRTDTQYF.

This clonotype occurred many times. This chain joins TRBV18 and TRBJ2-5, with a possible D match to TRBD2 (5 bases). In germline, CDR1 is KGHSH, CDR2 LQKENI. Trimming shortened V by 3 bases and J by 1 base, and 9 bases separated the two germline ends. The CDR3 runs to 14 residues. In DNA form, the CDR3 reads TGTGCCAGCTCACCCCCGGGGATCCAAGAGACCCAGTACTTC. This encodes CASSPPGIQETQYF.

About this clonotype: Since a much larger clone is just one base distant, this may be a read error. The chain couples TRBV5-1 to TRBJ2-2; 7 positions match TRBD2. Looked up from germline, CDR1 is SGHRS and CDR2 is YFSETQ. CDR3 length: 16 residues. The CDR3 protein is CASSLYRLAATGEPFF. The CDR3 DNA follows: TGCGCCAGCAGCTTGTACCGGCTAGCGGCCACCGGGGAGCCGTTTTTT.

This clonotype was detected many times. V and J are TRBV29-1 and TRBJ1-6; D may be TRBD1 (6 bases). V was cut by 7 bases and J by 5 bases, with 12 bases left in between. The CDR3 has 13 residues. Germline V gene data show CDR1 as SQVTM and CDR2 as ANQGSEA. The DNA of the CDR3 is TGCAGCGGAGGCCCAGGGGATAATTCACCCCTCCACTTT. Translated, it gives CSGGPGDNSPLHF.

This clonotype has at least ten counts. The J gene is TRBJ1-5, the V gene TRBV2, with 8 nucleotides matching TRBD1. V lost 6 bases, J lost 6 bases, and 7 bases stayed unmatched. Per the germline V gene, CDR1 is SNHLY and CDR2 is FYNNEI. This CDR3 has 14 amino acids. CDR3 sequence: CASSIGQGIQPQHF. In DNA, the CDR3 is TGTGCCAGCAGCATAGGACAGGGAATTCAGCCCCAGCATTTT.

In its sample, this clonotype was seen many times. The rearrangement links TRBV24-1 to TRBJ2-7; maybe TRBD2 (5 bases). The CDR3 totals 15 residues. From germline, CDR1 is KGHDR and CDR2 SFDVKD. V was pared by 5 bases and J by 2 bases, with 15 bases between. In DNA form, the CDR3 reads TGTGCCACCAGTGCGGACTGGATTCGCACCTACGAGCAGTACTTC. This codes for CATSADWIRTYEQYF.

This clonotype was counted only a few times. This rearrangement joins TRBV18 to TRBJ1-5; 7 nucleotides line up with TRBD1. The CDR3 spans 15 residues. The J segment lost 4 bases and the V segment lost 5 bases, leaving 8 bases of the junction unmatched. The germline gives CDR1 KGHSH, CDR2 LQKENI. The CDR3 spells CASSSRDRVNQPQHF. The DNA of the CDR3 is TGTGCCAGCTCATCCCGCGACAGGGTGAATCAGCCCCAGCATTTT.

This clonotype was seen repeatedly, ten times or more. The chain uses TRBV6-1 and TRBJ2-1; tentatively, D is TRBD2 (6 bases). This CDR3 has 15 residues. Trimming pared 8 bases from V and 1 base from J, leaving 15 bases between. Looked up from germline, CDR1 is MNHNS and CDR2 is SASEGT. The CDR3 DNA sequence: TGTGCCAGCGCGAACACCGGGAGTTCCTACAATGAGCAGTTCTTC. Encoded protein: CASANTGSSYNEQFF.

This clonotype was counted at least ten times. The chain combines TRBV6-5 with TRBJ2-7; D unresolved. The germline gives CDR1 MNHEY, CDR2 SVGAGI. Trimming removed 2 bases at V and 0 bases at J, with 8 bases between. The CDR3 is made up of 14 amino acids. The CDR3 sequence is CASSYTADSYEQYF. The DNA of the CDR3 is TGTGCCAGCAGTTACACGGCAGACTCCTACGAGCAGTACTTC.

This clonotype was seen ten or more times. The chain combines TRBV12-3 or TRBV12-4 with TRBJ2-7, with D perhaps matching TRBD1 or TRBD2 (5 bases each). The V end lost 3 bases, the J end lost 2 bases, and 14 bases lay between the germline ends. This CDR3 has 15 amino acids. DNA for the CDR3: TGTGCCAGCAGTTTGAGAGGGGTTCCCCCCTACGAGCAGTACTTC. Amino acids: CASSLRGVPPYEQYF.

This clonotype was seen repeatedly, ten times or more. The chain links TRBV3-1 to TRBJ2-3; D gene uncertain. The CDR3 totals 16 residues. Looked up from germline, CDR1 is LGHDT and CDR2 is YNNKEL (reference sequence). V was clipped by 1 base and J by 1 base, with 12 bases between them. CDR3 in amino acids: CASSQGGGDGTDTQYF. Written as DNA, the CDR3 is TGTGCCAGCAGCCAAGGAGGTGGTGACGGCACAGATACGCAGTATTTT.

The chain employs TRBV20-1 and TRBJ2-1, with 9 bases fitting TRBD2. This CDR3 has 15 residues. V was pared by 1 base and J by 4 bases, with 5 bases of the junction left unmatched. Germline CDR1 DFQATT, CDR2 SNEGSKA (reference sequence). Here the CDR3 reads CSARVRLAGYNEQFF. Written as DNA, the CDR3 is TGCAGTGCTAGAGTTCGGCTAGCGGGGTACAATGAGCAGTTCTTC.

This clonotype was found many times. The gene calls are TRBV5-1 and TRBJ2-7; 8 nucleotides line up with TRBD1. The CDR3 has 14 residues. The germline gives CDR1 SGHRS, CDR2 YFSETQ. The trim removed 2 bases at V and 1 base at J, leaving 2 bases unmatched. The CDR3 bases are TGCGCCAGCAGCTTACGACAGGGGTCCTACGAGCAGTACTTC. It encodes CASSLRQGSYEQYF.